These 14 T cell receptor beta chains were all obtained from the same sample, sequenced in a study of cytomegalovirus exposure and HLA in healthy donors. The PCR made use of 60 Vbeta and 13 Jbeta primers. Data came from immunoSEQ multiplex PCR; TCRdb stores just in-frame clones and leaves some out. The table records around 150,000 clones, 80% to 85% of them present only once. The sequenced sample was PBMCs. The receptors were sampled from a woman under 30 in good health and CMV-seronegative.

CDR3 loop: CASSVEGLAVLHSYEQYF. CDR3 DNA sequence: TGTGCCAGCAGCGTAGAAGGACTAGCGGTGCTGCACTCCTACGAGCAGTACTTC. The V gene is TRBV9, the J gene TRBJ2-7; 10 bases align to TRBD2. Per the germline V gene, CDR1 is SGDLS and CDR2 is YYNGEE. V lost 0 bases to trimming and J lost 0 bases; unmatched junction nucleotides: 9. CDR3 size: 18 residues.

CDR3 loop: CAISEKENSPLHF. CDR3 nucleotides: TGTGCCATCAGTGAGAAAGAGAATTCACCCCTCCACTTT. This chain joins TRBV10-3 and TRBJ1-6, with unresolved D. Germline values: CDR1 ENHRY, CDR2 SYGVKD. V dropped 2 bases and J dropped 7 bases, with 6 bases sitting between them. The CDR3 length is 13 residues.

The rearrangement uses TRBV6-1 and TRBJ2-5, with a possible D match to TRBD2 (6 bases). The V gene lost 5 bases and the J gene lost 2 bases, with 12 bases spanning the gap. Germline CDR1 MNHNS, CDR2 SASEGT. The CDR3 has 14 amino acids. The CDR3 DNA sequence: TGTGCCAGCAGTCCCGGCGGGGTTCAAGAGACCCAGTACTTC. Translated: CASSPGGVQETQYF.

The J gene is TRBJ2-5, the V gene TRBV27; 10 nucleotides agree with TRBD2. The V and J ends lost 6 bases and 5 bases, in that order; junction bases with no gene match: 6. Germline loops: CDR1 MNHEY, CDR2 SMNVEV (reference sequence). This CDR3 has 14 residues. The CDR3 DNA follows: TGTGCCAGCAGGAGCGGGGGGGCCCCCGAGACCCAGTACTTC. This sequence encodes CASRSGGAPETQYF.

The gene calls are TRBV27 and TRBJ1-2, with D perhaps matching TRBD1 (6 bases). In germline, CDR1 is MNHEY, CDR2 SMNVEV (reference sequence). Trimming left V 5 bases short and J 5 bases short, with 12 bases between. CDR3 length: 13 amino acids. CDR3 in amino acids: CASSPGTLYGYTF. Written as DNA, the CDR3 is TGTGCCAGCAGTCCTGGGACATTGTATGGCTACACCTTC.

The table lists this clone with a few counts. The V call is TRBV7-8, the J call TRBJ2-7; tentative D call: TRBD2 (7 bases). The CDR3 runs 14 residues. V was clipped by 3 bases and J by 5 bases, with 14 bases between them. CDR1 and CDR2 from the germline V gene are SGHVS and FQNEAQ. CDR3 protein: CASSFLGGLDEQYF. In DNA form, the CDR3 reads TGTGCCAGCAGCTTTTTGGGGGGGCTTGACGAGCAGTACTTC. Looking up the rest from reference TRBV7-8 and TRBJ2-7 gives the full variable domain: GAGVSQSPRYKVAKRGQDVALRCDPISGHVSLFWYQQALGQGPEFLTYFQNEAQLDKSGLPSDRFFAERPEGSVSTLKIQRTQQEDSAVYLCASSFLGGLDEQYFGPGTRLTVT.

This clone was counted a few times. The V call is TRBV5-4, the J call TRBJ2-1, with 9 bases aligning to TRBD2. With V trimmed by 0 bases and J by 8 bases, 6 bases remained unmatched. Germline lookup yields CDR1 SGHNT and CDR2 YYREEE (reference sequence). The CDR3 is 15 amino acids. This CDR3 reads CASSLAGGGAYEQFF. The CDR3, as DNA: TGTGCCAGCAGCTTGGCGGGCGGGGGGGCCTATGAGCAGTTCTTC.

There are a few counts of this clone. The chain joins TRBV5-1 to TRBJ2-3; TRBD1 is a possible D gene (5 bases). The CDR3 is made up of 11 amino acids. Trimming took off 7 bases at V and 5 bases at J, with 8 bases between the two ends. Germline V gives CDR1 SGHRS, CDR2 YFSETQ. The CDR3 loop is CASRTGDTQYF. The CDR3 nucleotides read TGCGCCAGCCGCACAGGAGATACGCAGTATTTT.

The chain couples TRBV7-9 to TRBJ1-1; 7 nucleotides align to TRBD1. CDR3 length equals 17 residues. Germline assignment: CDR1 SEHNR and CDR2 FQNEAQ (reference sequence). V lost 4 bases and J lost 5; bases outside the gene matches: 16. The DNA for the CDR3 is TGTGCCAGCAGCTCATTCCCACAGGGGATTGCGGGAACTGAAGCTTTCTTT. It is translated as CASSSFPQGIAGTEAFF.

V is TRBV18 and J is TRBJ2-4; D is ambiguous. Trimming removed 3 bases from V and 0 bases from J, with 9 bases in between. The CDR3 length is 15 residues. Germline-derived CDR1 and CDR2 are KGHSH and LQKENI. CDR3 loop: CASSPKVLAKNIQYF. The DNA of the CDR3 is TGTGCCAGCTCACCCAAAGTACTAGCCAAAAACATTCAGTACTTC.

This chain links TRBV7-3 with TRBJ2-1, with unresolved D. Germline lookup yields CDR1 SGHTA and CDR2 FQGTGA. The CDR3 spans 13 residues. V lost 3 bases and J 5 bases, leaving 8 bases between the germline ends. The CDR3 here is CASSLGPNNEQFF. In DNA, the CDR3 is TGTGCCAGCAGCTTGGGCCCCAACAATGAGCAGTTCTTC. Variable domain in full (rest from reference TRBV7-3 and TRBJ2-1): GAGVSQTPSNKVTEKGKYVELRCDPISGHTALYWYRQSLGQGPEFLIYFQGTGAADDSGLPNDRFFAVRPEGSVSTLKIQRTERGDSAVYLCASSLGPNNEQFFGPGTRLTVL.

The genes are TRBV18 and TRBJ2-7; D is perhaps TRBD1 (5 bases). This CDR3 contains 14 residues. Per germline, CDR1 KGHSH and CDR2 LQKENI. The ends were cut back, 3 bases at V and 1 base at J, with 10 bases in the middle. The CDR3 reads CASSPLPGSYEQYF. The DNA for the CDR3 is TGTGCCAGCTCACCCCTTCCAGGGTCCTACGAGCAGTACTTC.

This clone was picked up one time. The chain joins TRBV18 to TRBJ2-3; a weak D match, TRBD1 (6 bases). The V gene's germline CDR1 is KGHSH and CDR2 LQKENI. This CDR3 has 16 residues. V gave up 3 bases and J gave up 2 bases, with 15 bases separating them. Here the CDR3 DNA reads TGTGCCAGCTCACCGTTCAGGGGATCATCCACAGATACGCAGTATTTT. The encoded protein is CASSPFRGSSTDTQYF.

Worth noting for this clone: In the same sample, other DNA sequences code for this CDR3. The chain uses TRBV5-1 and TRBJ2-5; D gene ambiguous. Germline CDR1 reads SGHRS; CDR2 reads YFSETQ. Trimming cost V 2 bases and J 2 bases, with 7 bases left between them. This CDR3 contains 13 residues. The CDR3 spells CASSFAGQETQYF. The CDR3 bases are TGCGCCAGCAGCTTCGCAGGACAAGAGACCCAGTACTTC.